The clone carrying this T cell receptor beta chain was seen ten or more times. What it recognizes is unknown. This sample is drawn from a study of T cells in Graves' hyperthyroidism and ophthalmopathy. General study points: Researchers found most expanded thyroid clonotypes above 0.001 in blood as well.

TCR beta CDR3 regions were amplified from RNA. RT-PCR in the first round (using the HTBI primer set) targeted the TCR CDR3. From the multiplex PCR reads, TCRdb called clonotypes with MiXCR, one entry per CDR3 protein. The data contain over 700,000 distinct CDR3 sequences, around 20% of them singletons. Newly diagnosed patients aged 18 to 65 had hyperthyroidism of under 2 months' duration. Patients showing uncontrolled infection, other autoimmune disease, pregnancy or lactation were ineligible. Used for diagnoses were clinical symptoms, serum thyroxine and TRAb, thyroid ultrasound and orbital computed tomography. This sequence was found in a woman aged 50 to 60 with Graves' hyperthyroidism that later progressed to Graves' ophthalmopathy. Material for sequencing was blood.

The CDR3 coding sequence is TGTGCCAGCAGCTTCCCCGATGGACAGGGAATTGGTGAGCAGTTCTTC. Protein product: CASSFPDGQGIGEQFF. The V and J genes are TRBV11-2 and TRBJ2-1; 8 bases agree with TRBD1. V dropped 3 bases and J dropped 9; count of bases not matched to a gene: 13. Per the germline V gene, CDR1 is SGHAT and CDR2 is FQNNGV. There are 16 residues in the CDR3. Using reference TRBV11-2 and TRBJ2-1 for the parts outside the CDR3, the full variable domain is EAGVAQSPRYKIIEKRQSVAFWCNPISGHATLYWYQQILGQGPKLLIQFQNNGVVDDSQLPKDRFSAERLKGVDSTLKIQPAKLEDSAVYLCASSFPDGQGIGEQFFGPGTRLTVL.